Sequencing of this TCR beta chain was carried out in a study of CD4 T cells in lung cancer (dated by TCRdb to about 2019). Regarding the complete study: In the study, blood T cells of NSCLC patients were screened for responses to candidate mutation-encoded neoepitopes, and neoantigen-specific CD4+ T-cell clones and TCRs were isolated. Deep sequencing of TCRB was used to follow the frequency of neoantigen-specific clonotypes in tumor resections, non-adjacent lung and cultured T-cell products. Aged 60 to 69 when blood was donated, the resected patients, most of whom were former smokers, had either lung adenocarcinoma or squamous cell carcinoma. Treatments received by the patients before blood donation included platinum chemotherapy, and some patients received nivolumab or pembrolizumab.

V loses 2 bases of germline sequence and J loses 7 bases, and the interval between the two ends is 18 bases. From a lookup of the germline V gene, CDR1 and CDR2 are KGHSH and LQKENI. The CDR3 runs 15 amino acids, cysteine and phenylalanine included. The sequence is cut down to CDR3 DNA, 45 bases in frame from base 1. PBMCs were stimulated for around 13 days with mutant 27-mer peptides together with IL21, IL7, IL15 and IL2, and were then restimulated with autologous B cells pulsed with peptide. After restimulation with peptide-pulsed B cells, live IFNgamma-secreting T cells were sorted by cytokine capture on a FACS Aria2. Sorted cells were expanded for about 14 to 23 days at limiting dilution, with around 3 or 9 cells per well, using irradiated allogeneic PBMCs, phytohemagglutinin and IL2. Peripheral blood samples or leukapheresis products were obtained from the patients. To screen the expanded lines for antigen specificity, an IFNgamma ELISA was run against autologous B cells pulsed with mutant peptides.

Beyond this particular receptor, the publication reports: Nonspecific IFNgamma producers of unknown purity were included among IFNgamma-sorted cells, so expanded lines were found to range from monoclonal to oligoclonal. Some responses derived from blood might reflect in vitro priming of naive T cells or cross-reactivity instead of memory responses to the cancer.

About this clone itself: The target of this receptor is not known. The sample holds no much larger clone one base away, and base qualities are not on file.

Receptor libraries were prepared by the immunoSEQ multiplex PCR assay. DNA was isolated using Qiagen DNeasy or QIAamp micro DNA kits, and TCRB was sequenced using the Adaptive Biotechnology human TCRB sequencing kit. An Illumina MiSeq was used to sequence the TCRB libraries. The original pipeline was this. The kit provider's software was used to analyze TCRB sequence data, and Fisher's exact test was applied to assess tumor enrichment of clonotype templates. Drawn from immuneACCESS, this table holds only the in-frame rearrangements with V and J called that TCRdb kept. Clones are partly lost; checked studies trace under half to an unresolved V gene and leave the rest unexplained. From that table come the V and J calls and clone size; the DNA was used to work out D and trimming. Counted in this sample were 450 to 550 clones; 85% to 95% of them appeared once. The ten largest clones represent roughly 85% of the sample.

The material sequenced was a CD4+ T cell line or clone grown in culture. This chain is built from TRBV18 and TRBJ2-7, with TRBD2 as a weak D call on 5 bases. The clonotype comes from a woman aged 60-70 years with non-small cell lung cancer. Some clones in this sample may be carry-over from other donors' samples. The DNA sequence is as follows: TGTGCCAGCTCACCAGGTGGCCTTTTATCGGGGGAGCAGTACTTC. Translation gives CASSPGGLLSGEQYF. With the rest looked up from the reference TRBV18 and TRBJ2-7 genes rather than sequenced, the full variable domain is NAGVMQNPRHLVRRRGQEARLRCSPMKGHSHVYWYRQLPEEGLKFMVYLQKENIIDESGMPKERFSAEFPKEGPSILRIQQVVRGDSAAYFCASSPGGLLSGEQYFGPGTRLTVT.